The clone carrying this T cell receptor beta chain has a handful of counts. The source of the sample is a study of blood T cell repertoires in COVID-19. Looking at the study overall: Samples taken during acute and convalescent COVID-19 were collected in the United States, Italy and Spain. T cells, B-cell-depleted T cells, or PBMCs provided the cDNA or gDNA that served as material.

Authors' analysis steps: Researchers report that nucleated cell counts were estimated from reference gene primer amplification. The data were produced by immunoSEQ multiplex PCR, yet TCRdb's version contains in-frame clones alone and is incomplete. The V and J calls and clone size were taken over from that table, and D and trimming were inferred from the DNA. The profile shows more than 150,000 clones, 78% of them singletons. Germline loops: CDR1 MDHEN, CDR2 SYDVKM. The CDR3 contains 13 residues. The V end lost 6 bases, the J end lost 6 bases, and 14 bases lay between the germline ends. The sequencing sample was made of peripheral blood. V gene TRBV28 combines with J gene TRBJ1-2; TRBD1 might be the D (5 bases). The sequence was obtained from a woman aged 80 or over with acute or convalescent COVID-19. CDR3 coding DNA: TGTGCCAGCAGGTCTCAGGGAGGGAATGGCTACACCTTC. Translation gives CASRSQGGNGYTF.